Below, one T cell receptor (beta chain) is given with its context. This sample is drawn from a study of shared clonotypes between healthy human individuals. The CDR3 sequence is 15 residues long. Trimming shortened V by 0 bases and J by 1 base, and 8 bases separated the two germline ends. Germline CDR1 is SGHAT and CDR2 is FQNNGV. Profiled with immunoSEQ multiplex PCR; TCRdb holds only in-frame clones, not every one. In the table there are about 2 million clones, around 95% of which are singletons. The rearrangement links TRBV11-2 to TRBJ2-3, with TRBD2 as a possible D gene (5 bases). This clonotype was obtained from a man between 18 and 35 years old in good health. The sample comprised naive CD4+ T cells sorted from blood. Subset denoted: CD45RA+ positively selected. The chain's CDR3 is CASSLDGIGTDTQYF. The CDR3 DNA reads TGTGCCAGCAGCTTAGACGGGATAGGCACAGATACGCAGTATTTT.